A single sample is the source of the 24 T cell receptor beta chains below, sequenced in a study of vaccination and CD4 T cells after COVID-19. The study sequenced cultured CD4+ T cell DNA using the Oncomine TCR Beta short-read assay. TCRdb redid the calling of the PCR reads with MiXCR, one entry per CDR3 protein. Among some 20,000 distinct CDR3 sequences listed, roughly 40% were seen once. Stated treatment: approximately 10-day PBMC culture with coronavirus spike peptide pools or control peptides (ViraFEST assay). These TCRs' antigens remain unknown. The material sequenced was CD4+ T cells from blood, cultured in vitro, taken after SARS-CoV-2 vaccination. The receptor source for this set is a human donor who had recovered from COVID-19.

With respect to this clonotype: The DNA is left out, because the CDR3 cannot be placed on it with certainty; the CDR3 is given as TCRdb lists it. This sequence joins TRBV7-2 and TRBJ1-2; TRBD1 is taken as the D call from the table, unchecked against the DNA. The CDR3 sequence runs 24 residues, both termini included. Germline CDR1 and CDR2: SGHTA and FQGNSA. The CDR3 loop reads CASSLDSGIDQYFGPGQGGYGYTF.

V and J are TRBV15 and TRBJ1-2; TRBD1 agrees at 8 bases. This CDR3 region has 14 residues. Trimming took 0 bases from V and 7 from J; bases not matched to a gene: 4. CDR1 LNHNV and CDR2 YYDKDF come from the germline V gene (reference sequence). For the CDR3, the DNA is TGTGCCACCAGCAGAGACGGACAGGGCGTTGGCTACACCTTC. Its translation: CATSRDGQGVGYTF.

V usage is TRBV7-2 and J usage is TRBJ2-7, with 9 positions matching TRBD2. The V and J ends lost 5 bases and 2 bases, in that order; junction bases with no gene match: 7. This CDR3 contains 15 residues. Germline loops: CDR1 SGHTA, CDR2 FQGNSA. CDR3 region: CASSPIAGVTYEQYF. Written as DNA, the CDR3 is TGTGCCAGCAGCCCAATAGCGGGGGTTACCTACGAGCAGTACTTC.

This rearrangement joins TRBV7-9 to TRBJ1-2, with D perhaps matching TRBD1 (5 bases). Trimming shortened V by 5 bases and J by 0 bases, and 16 bases separated the two germline ends. Germline V CDR1 and CDR2: SEHNR, FQNEAQ (reference sequence). This CDR3 contains 16 residues. The CDR3 spells CASSPAAGLANYGYTF. As DNA, the CDR3 is TGTGCCAGCAGCCCGGCGGCAGGGCTAGCTAACTATGGCTACACCTTC.

This chain uses TRBV7-3 with TRBJ2-6, with a possible D match to TRBD2 (6 bases). V was clipped by 5 bases and J by 2 bases, with 13 bases between them. This CDR3 is 16 amino acids long. From germline, CDR1 is SGHTA and CDR2 FQGTGA. CDR3 protein: CASSPQWRAGANVLTF. CDR3 nucleotides: TGTGCCAGCAGCCCCCAATGGAGGGCTGGGGCCAACGTCCTGACTTTC.

A remark on this clonotype: The junction shows a germline mismatch at one end, possibly a read error. In DNA form, the CDR3 reads TGTGCCAGCAGCTTAGAGTCCCAGTCCTACGAGCGGTACTTC. It yields the protein CASSLESQSYERYF. The chain joins TRBV11-3 to TRBJ2-7; D call uncertain. The CDR3 contains 14 residues. Germline V CDR1 and CDR2: SGHNT, YENEEA.

This clonotype was counted between two and nine times. The rearrangement joins TRBV15 to TRBJ1-2; D gene unclear. The CDR3 spans 14 residues. V shed 0 bases and J shed 7 bases, with 12 bases lying between them. Germline assignment: CDR1 LNHNV and CDR2 YYDKDF (reference sequence). The DNA of the CDR3 is TGTGCCACCAGCAGAGATTTACTGGAGTCTGGCTACACCTTC. Protein: CATSRDLLESGYTF.

The chain has TRBV20-1 and TRBJ1-1, with a possible D match to TRBD1 (6 bases). V gave up 4 bases and J gave up 1 base, with 13 bases separating them. There are 14 residues in the CDR3. Per the germline V gene, CDR1 is DFQATT and CDR2 is SNEGSKA (reference sequence). The CDR3 is CSATQGAENTEAFF. The DNA of the CDR3 is TGCAGTGCTACACAGGGAGCGGAGAACACTGAAGCTTTCTTT.

CDR3 protein: CASSLFGQGPNTEAFF. Here the CDR3 DNA reads TGTGCCAGCAGCTTATTTGGACAGGGACCGAACACTGAAGCTTTCTTT. The chain is built from TRBV7-9 and TRBJ1-1; 8 nucleotides line up with TRBD1. The CDR3 is 16 amino acids. CDR1 is SEHNR, CDR2 FQNEAQ, per germline (reference sequence). Trimming took 2 bases from V and 1 from J; bases not matched to a gene: 6.

V gene TRBV7-2 combines with J gene TRBJ1-1; D remains ambiguous. Germline V gene sequence: CDR1 SGHTA, CDR2 FQGNSA. Trimming removed 4 bases from V and 10 bases from J, with 13 bases in between. CDR3 length equals 12 residues. The CDR3 bases are TGTGCCAGCAGCTCGGACCGCCCGGGAGCTTTCTTT. This translates into CASSSDRPGAFF.

The rearrangement joins TRBV5-1 to TRBJ2-3, with TRBD1 as a possible D gene (6 bases). Trimming removed 5 bases from V and 2 bases from J, with 9 bases in between. Germline CDR1 is SGHRS and CDR2 is YFSETQ. CDR3 size: 13 residues. The CDR3 region is CASSSGDTDTQYF. CDR3 bases: TGCGCCAGCAGTTCAGGGGACACAGATACGCAGTATTTT.

V gene TRBV7-2 combines with J gene TRBJ2-3, with TRBD1 matching 7 bases. CDR3 length equals 16 residues. V lost 6 bases and J lost 1; bases outside the gene matches: 10. The V gene's germline CDR1 is SGHTA and CDR2 FQGNSA. The CDR3 DNA follows: TGTGCCAGCAGTTTGGGAAGGGGGCGCGGCACAGATACGCAGTATTTT. Translated: CASSLGRGRGTDTQYF. Full variable domain (remainder filled in from reference TRBV7-2 and TRBJ2-3): GAGVSQSPSNKVTEKGKDVELRCDPISGHTALYWYRQSLGQGLEFLIYFQGNSAPDKSGLPSDRFSAERTGGSVSTLTIQRTQQEDSAVYLCASSLGRGRGTDTQYFGPGTRLTVL.

This chain joins TRBV19 and TRBJ1-5; the D gene is possibly TRBD1 (6 bases). Germline V lookup: CDR1 LNHDA, CDR2 SQIVND (reference sequence). Trimming removed 5 bases from V and 1 base from J, with 12 bases in between. The CDR3 is 15 residues long. CDR3 loop: CASSSGGVSNQPQHF. DNA for the CDR3: TGTGCCAGTAGTTCCGGGGGCGTCAGCAATCAGCCCCAGCATTTT.

This clonotype came up a few times. The chain combines TRBV6-2 or TRBV6-3 with TRBJ2-7; D assignment may be TRBD1 or TRBD2 (5 bases each). Germline V gene data show CDR1 as MNHEY and CDR2 as SVGEGT. This CDR3 has 16 amino acids. Trimming shortened V by 5 bases and J by 1 base, and 18 bases separated the two germline ends. The CDR3: CASSTTPGRLSYEQYF. In DNA form, the CDR3 reads TGTGCCAGCAGTACCACACCGGGACGCCTTTCCTACGAGCAGTACTTC.

The genes are TRBV7-9 and TRBJ2-6; D ambiguous. V was clipped by 0 bases and J by 2 bases, with 5 bases between them. The CDR3 has 15 residues. Looked up from germline, CDR1 is SEHNR and CDR2 is FQNEAQ (reference sequence). CDR3 sequence: CASSLAGAGANVLTF. CDR3 DNA sequence: TGTGCCAGCAGCTTAGCTGGGGCTGGGGCCAACGTCCTGACTTTC.

The gene calls are TRBV6-2 or TRBV6-3 and TRBJ2-6; 8 bases are a match to TRBD1. After removal of 0 bases from V and 0 bases from J, the junction contained 7 bases not matched to a gene. Per germline, CDR1 MNHEY and CDR2 SVGEGT. The length of the CDR3 is 19 residues. This CDR3 reads CASSYSRTGFDSGANVLTF. The CDR3 nucleotides are TGTGCCAGCAGTTACTCCCGGACAGGGTTCGACTCTGGGGCCAACGTCCTGACTTTC.

The CDR3 DNA is TGTGCCAGTGCAGCGGGGGGGTCTATGTATGAGCAGTTCTTC. This gives the protein CASAAGGSMYEQFF. The chain is built from TRBV11-3 and TRBJ2-1; TRBD2 aligns across 10 bases. The length of the CDR3 is 14 residues. The germline V gene encodes CDR1 SGHNT and CDR2 YENEEA. V lost 9 bases and J lost 8; bases outside the gene matches: 10.

This clonotype has more than one count but fewer than ten. The gene calls are TRBV10-3 and TRBJ2-5, with 8 bases matching TRBD2. There are 15 residues in the CDR3. In germline, CDR1 is ENHRY, CDR2 SYGVKD. J gave up 2 bases and V 10 bases, and 12 bases lay outside the gene matches. CDR3 loop: CATRAKSGGQETQYF. Here the CDR3 DNA reads TGTGCCACCAGGGCCAAGAGCGGGGGACAAGAGACCCAGTACTTC.

The CDR3: CASSEVLNYGYTF. The CDR3 DNA reads TGTGCCAGCAGTGAGGTTCTTAACTATGGCTACACCTTC. The chain has TRBV25-1 and TRBJ1-2; D is ambiguous. This CDR3 comprises 13 residues. V was shortened by 3 bases and J by 1 base, with 6 bases between the two germline ends. The germline V gene encodes CDR1 MGHDK and CDR2 SYGVNS.

The V and J genes are TRBV7-9 and TRBJ2-1, with 9 nucleotides matching TRBD1. The germline V gene encodes CDR1 SEHNR and CDR2 FQNEAQ (reference sequence). This CDR3 contains 18 residues. With 2 bases clipped from V and 0 bases from J, the junction kept 8 bases outside the gene matches. CDR3 sequence reads: CASSLRQGGWSSYNEQFF. The DNA for the CDR3 is TGTGCCAGCAGCTTACGACAGGGGGGCTGGAGCTCCTACAATGAGCAGTTCTTC.

This clonotype was picked up a small number of times. The chain joins TRBV20-1 to TRBJ2-6; D gene unclear. CDR3 length: 14 residues. Trimming pared 5 bases from V and 4 bases from J, leaving 12 bases between. In germline, CDR1 is DFQATT, CDR2 SNEGSKA (reference sequence). For the CDR3, the DNA is TGCAGTGCTGGGGATATCGGGGGGGCCAACGTCCTGACTTTC. Translation gives CSAGDIGGANVLTF.

The V call is TRBV11-2, the J call TRBJ2-3; the D call may be TRBD1 or TRBD2 (5 bases each). The CDR3 has 12 amino acids. CDR1 and CDR2 from the germline V gene are SGHAT and FQNNGV. Trimming pared 8 bases from V and 5 bases from J, leaving 11 bases between. CDR3 residues: CASLWGKDTQYF. DNA of the CDR3: TGTGCCAGCCTCTGGGGGAAAGATACGCAGTATTTT.

The chain combines TRBV30 with TRBJ2-7; TRBD1 agrees at 7 bases. This CDR3 is 15 amino acids long. Losses at the gene ends were 0 bases for V and 6 bases for J; bases not matched to a gene: 11. Germline values: CDR1 GTSNPN, CDR2 SVGIG (reference sequence). The CDR3 reads CAWSVQGTFSGEQYF. The CDR3 DNA reads as TGTGCCTGGAGTGTACAGGGGACGTTCTCGGGCGAGCAGTACTTC.

The chain recombines TRBV7-2 with TRBJ1-1; TRBD1 matches at 10 bases. Germline values: CDR1 SGHTA, CDR2 FQGNSA. The V and J ends lost 5 bases and 3 bases, in that order; junction bases with no gene match: 3. The CDR3 sequence is 14 residues long. The CDR3 DNA reads as TGTGCCAGCAGCCTAGGGACAGGGGACACTGAAGCTTTCTTT. Amino acid sequence: CASSLGTGDTEAFF.